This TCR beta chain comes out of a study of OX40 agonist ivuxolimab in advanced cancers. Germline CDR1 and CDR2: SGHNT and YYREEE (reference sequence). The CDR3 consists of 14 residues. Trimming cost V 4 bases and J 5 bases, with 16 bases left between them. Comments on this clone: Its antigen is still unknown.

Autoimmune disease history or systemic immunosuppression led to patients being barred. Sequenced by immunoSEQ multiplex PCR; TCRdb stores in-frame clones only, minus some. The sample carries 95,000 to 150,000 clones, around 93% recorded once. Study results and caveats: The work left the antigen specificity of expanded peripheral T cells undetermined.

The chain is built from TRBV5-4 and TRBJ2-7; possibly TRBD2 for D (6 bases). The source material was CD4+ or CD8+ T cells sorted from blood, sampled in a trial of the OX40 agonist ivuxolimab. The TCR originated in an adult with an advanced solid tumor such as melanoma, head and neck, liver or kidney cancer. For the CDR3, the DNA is TGTGCCAGCAGCCGTAGCGGTAGAGGCGACGAGCAGTACTTC. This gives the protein CASSRSGRGDEQYF.